The 3 T cell receptor beta chains presented below share a single source sample, sequenced in a study of T cell repertoires in cytomegalovirus infection. TCRdb reanalysed the reads using MiXCR and keeps one entry per CDR3 protein. The repertoire consists of approximately 65,000 distinct CDR3 sequences, with 20% occurring once and the leading ten covering roughly 73%. No antigen has been identified for these receptors. This specimen was CD8+ T cells from cultured PBMCs, taken from culture after CMV antigen stimulation. The source of these receptors is a human donor in good health (CMV status not recorded). Some clones in this sample may be carry-over from other donors' samples.

This clonotype came up a few times. The genes are TRBV4-1 and TRBJ1-1; D uncertain. V was clipped by 0 bases and J by 2 bases, with 7 bases between them. This CDR3 comprises 14 residues. The germline V gene encodes CDR1 MGHRA and CDR2 YSYEKL. CDR3 protein: CASSQDKRNTEAFF. The CDR3 DNA follows: TGCGCCAGCAGCCAAGATAAGAGAAACACTGAAGCTTTCTTT.

V is TRBV12-3 or TRBV12-4 and J is TRBJ1-1; D unresolved. Trimming pared 2 bases from V and 2 bases from J, leaving 3 bases between. This CDR3 has 12 amino acids. As DNA, the CDR3 is TGTGCCAGCAGTTTATCCAACACTGAAGCTTTCTTT. Residues: CASSLSNTEAFF.

The chain has TRBV12-3 or TRBV12-4 and TRBJ1-1, with 10 bases lining up with TRBD1. Trimming removed 6 bases from V and 5 bases from J; junction bases left unmatched: 9. This CDR3 is 15 amino acids long. The CDR3 spells CASSPERTGGTEAFF. The DNA for the CDR3 is TGTGCCAGCAGCCCTGAACGGACAGGGGGTACTGAAGCTTTCTTT.